The sequence of this T cell receptor (beta chain) was determined in a study of CD8 T cells in Susac syndrome. Study as a whole: Sequenced Susac syndrome patients included more than five with clinically active disease and under 10 in remission.

Study-wide findings and caveats: The authors acknowledged that their TCR sequencing and HLA analysis involved a relatively small number of individuals. CD8+ clones in Susac expanded most in TEMRA cells and active patients.

Trimming removed 6 bases from V and 5 bases from J, with 13 bases in between. The CDR3 has 13 residues. RNA in amounts of about 0.5 to 1 ug was reverse transcribed with random hexamers. The authors amplified TCR beta CDR3 across 54 Vbeta and 13 Jbeta using immunoSEQ multiplex PCR. TCRdb analysed the immunoSEQ multiplex PCR reads with MiXCR anew, one entry per CDR3 protein. Found here are around 100,000 distinct CDR3 sequences, 95% of them singletons; the top ten hold 0.3%. On this clonotype itself: The antigen is undetermined.

The sequenced material came from CD8+ T cells from PBMCs. This chain joins TRBV12-3 or TRBV12-4 and TRBJ2-5; the D is unclear. The TCR comes from a human donor with Susac syndrome. The CDR3 is CASRKTVRETQYF. DNA for the CDR3: TGTGCCAGCAGGAAGACGGTCCGGGAGACCCAGTACTTC.